This TCR beta chain was documented in a study of technical replicates of blood from a few donors. Repertoires were generated with immunoSEQ multiplex PCR, while TCRdb's copy carries only in-frame clones and drops some. The repertoire holds approximately 74,000 clones, roughly 88% seen once, with 4.6% in the top ten. The table lists this clone with a count of one. Germline loops: CDR1 LNHDA, CDR2 SQIVND (reference sequence). This CDR3 region has 16 residues. V shed 4 bases and J 4 bases; nucleotides not matched to a gene: 11. Sequencing was carried out using PBMCs. The TCR sequence derives from a human donor in good health. Some clones in this sample may be carry-over from other donors' samples. This chain uses TRBV19 with TRBJ2-5, with 8 bases lining up with TRBD2. The CDR3 coding sequence is TGTGCCAGTAGTACTTCCCCCCGCGGGGGGTTAGAGACCCAGTACTTC. This codes for CASSTSPRGGLETQYF.